These T cell receptor beta chains were read from a single sample in a study of T cell responses to AZD1222 COVID-19 vaccine. The assay was immunoSEQ multiplex PCR, and TCRdb's table has in-frame clones only and misses some. This table has more than 250,000 clones, 85% to 95% appearing once. Specimen: peripheral blood, collected on day 0 of AZD1222 vaccination. All receptors come from an adult in good health. Each CDR3 is given with its conserved first and last residue. A D gene is named only where the DNA matches it firmly. The size field is filled for only some rows; it gives once, few, many or a size class.

d_gene,len,v_gene,abundance,j_gene,CDR3nt,CDR3aa
.,14,TRBV10-3,.,TRBJ2-7,TGTGCCATCAGTGAGAATAGCGATTACTACGAGCAGTACTTC,CAISENSDYYEQYF
.,16,TRBV3-1/TRBV3-2,.,TRBJ1-3,TGTGCCAGCAGCCCGGGACACTCTTACTCTGGAAACACCATATATTTT,CASSPGHSYSGNTIYF
TRBD1,14,TRBV27,.,TRBJ2-7,TGTGCCAGCAGTATCAGGGGGCCGGGGTACGAGCAGTACTTC,CASSIRGPGYEQYF
.,17,TRBV4-2,.,TRBJ1-3,TGTGCCAGCAGCCAAGTCCCTGCCCGGACAGAAAGAAACACCATATATTTT,CASSQVPARTERNTIYF
.,15,TRBV2,once,TRBJ2-1,TGTGCCAGCAGTCGGCCCGACACATCCTACAATGAGCAGTTCTTC,CASSRPDTSYNEQFF
.,15,TRBV2,.,TRBJ2-6,TGTGCCAGCAGTGGGCCCACCTCTGGGGCCAACGTCCTGACTTTC,CASSGPTSGANVLTF
.,15,TRBV5-1,.,TRBJ1-1,TGCGCCAGCAGCTCCTCCACGGCCCTAGGGACTGAAGCTTTCTTT,CASSSSTALGTEAFF
.,13,TRBV3-1/TRBV3-2,.,TRBJ1-1,TGTGCCAGCAGCCAAGTTTGGGGGGCTGAAGCTTTCTTT,CASSQVWGAEAFF
.,12,TRBV28,.,TRBJ1-5,TGTGCCAGCAGTTTTAGTAACGGGCCCCAGCATTTT,CASSFSNGPQHF
TRBD1,13,TRBV6-5,.,TRBJ2-7,TGTGCCAGCAGTTATTCCAGGGGGTTCGAGCAGTACTTC,CASSYSRGFEQYF
TRBD1,17,TRBV6-4,.,TRBJ1-2,TGTGCCAGCAGTGACCGGGGACAGGGAGGCACCAACTATGGCTACACCTTC,CASSDRGQGGTNYGYTF
.,15,TRBV3-1/TRBV3-2,.,TRBJ2-7,TGTGCCAGCAGCCAAGATGGGAGGGGGACCTACGAGCAGTACTTC,CASSQDGRGTYEQYF
.,17,TRBV2,.,TRBJ1-6,TGTGCCAGCACCCCGAGCGGCCCCGGGTCCTATAATTCACCCCTCCACTTT,CASTPSGPGSYNSPLHF
.,10,TRBV20-1,.,TRBJ1-1,TGCAGTGCTGGGTGGCCTGAAGCTTTCTTT,CSAGWPEAFF
TRBD2,13,TRBV5-1,.,TRBJ2-7,TGCGCCAGCAGCTCTAGCGGAGGCTACGAGCAGTACTTC,CASSSSGGYEQYF
TRBD2,16,TRBV5-4,.,TRBJ2-1,TGTGCCAGCAGCCTCTTGGGACTAGCGGGAGGGAATGAGCAGTTCTTC,CASSLLGLAGGNEQFF
.,11,TRBV7-8,.,TRBJ1-2,TGTGCCAGCAGCTTAGGAGATGGCTACACCTTC,CASSLGDGYTF
.,12,TRBV4-1,.,TRBJ1-1,TGCGCCAGCAGCCAGGACACCCGGCAAGCTTTCTTT,CASSQDTRQAFF
.,15,TRBV7-3,.,TRBJ2-7,TGTGCCAGCAGCCCCTCTGGGCAGCCGGGAGACGAGCAGTACTTC,CASSPSGQPGDEQYF
.,18,TRBV4-2,.,TRBJ1-4,TGTGCCAGCAGCCAAGAGATCGGCAGGCTGGTCACTAATGAAAAACTGTTTTTT,CASSQEIGRLVTNEKLFF
.,14,TRBV18,.,TRBJ1-2,TGTGCCAGCTCACCAAACAGGGAAGTCTATGGCTACACCTTC,CASSPNREVYGYTF
.,13,TRBV10-1,.,TRBJ1-2,TGCGCCAGCAGTGAACAACAGAACTATGGCTACACCTTC,CASSEQQNYGYTF
.,20,TRBV4-2,.,TRBJ2-5,TGTGCCAGCAGCCAAGATCTGGGTCCAACGGGGGTACCCCCCCTGGAGACCCAGTACTTC,CASSQDLGPTGVPPLETQYF
.,13,TRBV6-5,.,TRBJ2-7,TGTGCCAGCACCCCTAACGGGAGCGGAGAGCAGTACTTC,CASTPNGSGEQYF
.,13,TRBV3-1/TRBV3-2,.,TRBJ1-2,TGTGCCAGCCGTCTTGCAGGGGATTATGGCTACACCTTC,CASRLAGDYGYTF
.,13,TRBV18,once,TRBJ2-1,TGTGCCAGCTCAGCGGAGACTTACAATGAGCAGTTCTTC,CASSAETYNEQFF
.,11,TRBV5-6,.,TRBJ2-5,TGTGCCAGCAGCCGAGAAGAGACCCAGTACTTC,CASSREETQYF
TRBD1,15,TRBV7-2,.,TRBJ2-5,TGTGCCAGCAGCTTAGTCGACAGGGGTCAAGAGACCCAGTACTTC,CASSLVDRGQETQYF